Listed below are T cell receptor beta chains from one sample, sequenced in a study of spatial heterogeneity in lung cancer. TCRdb processed the 5' RACE reads anew with MiXCR; each CDR3 protein has one entry. The table lists 15,000 or so distinct CDR3 sequences, 4.5% to 6.5% of them singletons, with under 45% in the top ten. The sequencing here drew on lung tumor tissue, taken at surgery. The receptors were sampled from a male donor with early-stage non-small cell lung cancer. Each CDR3 is given with its conserved first and last residue. Fields, in order: V gene, J gene, CDR3 protein.

TRBV9,TRBJ1-1,CASSVESGTTEAFF
TRBV5-5,TRBJ2-1,CASSFGQGIEQFF
TRBV5-1,TRBJ1-5,CASSLGQVGGNQPQHF
TRBV5-4,TRBJ2-2,CASSYGLDTGELFF
TRBV20-1,TRBJ2-3,CSASRLAGALTDTQYF
TRBV29-1,TRBJ2-7,CSVGGAGREQYF
TRBV12-3/TRBV12-4,TRBJ2-3,CASSTRGAGGTQYF
TRBV6-6,TRBJ2-1,CASIYRDYQFF
TRBV5-6,TRBJ2-1,CASSFIEGDEQFF
TRBV20-1,TRBJ1-1,CSARDTMNTEAFF
TRBV7-9,TRBJ2-3,CASSLDGVLQYF
TRBV12-3/TRBV12-4,TRBJ1-2,CASSRGFETRYGYTF
TRBV19,TRBJ1-5,CATLDRPNQPQHF
TRBV20-1,TRBJ2-3,CSARTLGQATDTQYF
TRBV12-3/TRBV12-4,TRBJ1-2,CASTLGQGAGNTF
TRBV6-2/TRBV6-3,TRBJ2-4,CASSRADGVAKNIQYF
TRBV5-1,TRBJ1-2,CASSPGENYGYTF
TRBV20-1,TRBJ1-1,CSAPTTGNRAEAFF
TRBV5-1,TRBJ1-1,CASSLGSYNTEAFF
TRBV5-1,TRBJ2-1,CASSLSYNEQFF
TRBV27,TRBJ2-5,CASSLHVSVLETQYF
TRBV12-3/TRBV12-4,TRBJ2-3,CASNQGADTQYF
TRBV5-1,TRBJ2-2,CASRKEQGAGELFF
TRBV20-1,TRBJ2-5,CSAQDWETQYF
TRBV5-5,TRBJ1-1,CASSPYPNTEAFF
TRBV20-1,TRBJ2-3,CSATSPGQRTDTQYF
TRBV4-3,TRBJ1-2,CASSQESYSPNYGYTF
TRBV5-1,TRBJ2-1,CASSPLAGGNEQFF
TRBV20-1,TRBJ2-1,CSARVSGDSYNEQFF
TRBV20-1,TRBJ2-2,CSAPHPSGSHTGELFF
TRBV7-2,TRBJ2-1,CASSLQGPSYNEQFF
TRBV12-3/TRBV12-4,TRBJ2-3,CASSLREADTQYF
TRBV4-1,TRBJ2-2,CASSQEKGKETNTGELFF
TRBV12-3/TRBV12-4,TRBJ1-5,CASSFQGVNQPQHF
TRBV5-1,TRBJ1-2,CASRTGQGDGYTF
TRBV29-1,TRBJ2-1,CSVERGGSGRNGYNEQFF
TRBV12-5,TRBJ2-3,CASGWTGLADSDTQYF
TRBV20-1,TRBJ2-2,CSASPRRGNTGELFF
TRBV20-1,TRBJ1-1,CRPGTEAFF
TRBV5-1,TRBJ2-1,CASSYGTPNNEQFF
TRBV20-1,TRBJ2-5,CSARAGKETQYF
TRBV7-2,TRBJ1-5,CASSLEGANQPQHF
TRBV18,TRBJ1-1,CASSPGTGRTEAFF
TRBV9,TRBJ2-1,CASTPPGSGVEEQFF
TRBV29-1,TRBJ2-4,CSAWTGSQNIQYF